These 26 T cell receptor beta chains originate from one sample sequenced in a study of shared clonotypes between healthy human individuals. This table comes from immunoSEQ multiplex PCR, and its TCRdb copy is limited to in-frame clones, with some not included. Here the sample spans some 1 million clones, under 80% being singletons. The source material was memory CD4+ T cells sorted from blood. Subset defined: CD45RA-negative fraction. These receptors came from a man between 18 and 35 years old in good health.

This chain connects TRBV2 to TRBJ2-3; TRBD2 matches at 9 bases. The CDR3 spans 15 residues. Germline V gene sequence: CDR1 SNHLY, CDR2 FYNNEI. Unmatched junction bases numbered 15, after V lost 4 bases and J lost 13 bases. In nucleotides, the CDR3 is TGTGCCAGCAGTGCGGGACTAGCATTTGGGGCCCCCAAGTATTTT. Translated, it gives CASSAGLAFGAPKYF.

The chain carries TRBV28 and TRBJ1-5, with 9 bases that match TRBD1. Germline lookup yields CDR1 MDHEN and CDR2 SYDVKM. V lost 2 bases to trimming and J lost 6 bases; unmatched junction nucleotides: 11. The CDR3 has 17 amino acids. CDR3 DNA: TGTGCCAGCAGTTTAGGGCGGAACCGGGACAGGGCTCAGCCCCAGCATTTT. It translates to CASSLGRNRDRAQPQHF.

This clone has more than one count but fewer than ten. The rearrangement uses TRBV29-1 and TRBJ1-2, with a weak D call TRBD1 (6 bases). Trimming left V 4 bases short and J 8 bases short, with 20 bases between. The CDR3 sequence is 14 residues long. Germline CDR1 and CDR2: SQVTM and ANQGSEA. The CDR3 DNA follows: TGCAGCGTTGGGGGGGCCGCCCGACATGCCGGCTACACCTTC. This translates into CSVGGAARHAGYTF.

The genes are TRBV5-6 and TRBJ2-4; 7 bases match TRBD1. This CDR3 region has 15 residues. Germline-derived CDR1 and CDR2 are SGHDT and YYEEEE. V shed 4 bases, J shed 0 bases, and the junction held 4 bases outside the gene matches. CDR3 loop: CASSLGQVAKNIQYF. CDR3 sequence (DNA): TGTGCCAGCAGCCTCGGACAGGTAGCCAAAAACATTCAGTACTTC. Full variable domain (missing parts from reference TRBV5-6 and TRBJ2-4): DAGVTQSPTHLIKTRGQQVTLRCSPKSGHDTVSWYQQALGQGPQFIFQYYEEEERQRGNFPDRFSGHQFPNYSSELNVNALLLGDSALYLCASSLGQVAKNIQYFGAGTRLSVL.

The chain links TRBV7-2 to TRBJ2-3, with a possible D match to TRBD2 (6 bases). CDR3 length: 13 amino acids. CDR1 SGHTA and CDR2 FQGNSA come from the germline V gene. V lost 5 bases and J 7 bases, leaving 13 bases between the germline ends. The CDR3 is CASSAGGTYTQYF. The CDR3 DNA is TGTGCCAGCAGCGCCGGGGGTACTTATACGCAGTATTTT.

The chain combines TRBV6-1 with TRBJ2-5; possible D gene TRBD2, 6 bases. Germline loops: CDR1 MNHNS, CDR2 SASEGT. This CDR3 spans 14 amino acids. V was shortened by 5 bases and J by 3 bases, with 13 bases between the two germline ends. CDR3 amino acids: CASSRGPGEETQYF. The CDR3 region has the DNA TGTGCCAGCAGTCGGGGCCCGGGGGAAGAGACCCAGTACTTC.

The sample holds a few counts of this clone. The chain couples TRBV10-3 to TRBJ1-2, with a tentative D call TRBD1 (5 bases). The germline V gene encodes CDR1 ENHRY and CDR2 SYGVKD. CDR3 length equals 13 residues. V was trimmed by 3 bases and J by 4 bases, leaving 9 bases between them. The CDR3 region is CAISEQAFYGYTF. The CDR3 nucleotides read TGTGCCATCAGTGAACAGGCCTTCTATGGCTACACCTTC.

This clone was observed a few times. The chain links TRBV5-1 to TRBJ2-7; 11 bases are shared with TRBD2. Germline-derived CDR1 and CDR2 are SGHRS and YFSETQ. This CDR3 contains 15 residues. V was pared by 4 bases and J by 6 bases, with 9 bases of the junction left unmatched. The CDR3 spells CASSRHLAGGGEQYF. In DNA form, the CDR3 reads TGCGCCAGCAGCAGGCACCTAGCGGGAGGTGGCGAGCAGTACTTC.

The chain employs TRBV2 and TRBJ1-2, with D perhaps matching TRBD1 (6 bases). The CDR3 has 15 amino acids. Trimming took 8 bases from V and 4 from J, leaving 20 bases between them. Germline values: CDR1 SNHLY, CDR2 FYNNEI. The CDR3 spells CASREGESPFYGYTF. CDR3 coding DNA: TGTGCCAGCCGGGAGGGGGAATCTCCCTTCTATGGCTACACCTTC.

The J gene is TRBJ2-1, the V gene TRBV30, with D perhaps being TRBD1 or TRBD2 (5 bases each). The CDR3 length is 13 residues. Trimming left V 4 bases short and J 7 bases short, with 14 bases between. Germline-derived CDR1 and CDR2 are GTSNPN and SVGIG (reference sequence). The CDR3 here is CAWMWGSENEQFF. The DNA for the CDR3 is TGTGCCTGGATGTGGGGGAGTGAGAATGAGCAGTTCTTC.

The chain employs TRBV5-1 and TRBJ1-2; 9 nucleotides line up with TRBD1. CDR3 size: 14 residues. Germline V gene sequence: CDR1 SGHRS, CDR2 YFSETQ. The junction had 8 bases not matched to a gene; V was cut back by 3 bases and J by 8 bases. The CDR3 nucleotides are TGCGCCAGCAGCTCCGAGACAGGGGGGAGAGGCTACACCTTC. Amino acids: CASSSETGGRGYTF.

J is TRBJ1-6 and V is TRBV6-5; TRBD1 matches 7 bases. V gave up 6 bases and J gave up 5 bases; unmatched junction bases: 7. The CDR3 covers 15 residues. CDR1 is MNHEY, CDR2 SVGAGI, per germline. CDR3 sequence (DNA): TGTGCCAGCAGCTCCACAGGGGTCAATAATTCACCCCTCCACTTT. It specifies CASSSTGVNNSPLHF.

This chain links TRBV5-5 with TRBJ1-1, with a possible D match to TRBD1 (6 bases). Per the germline V gene, CDR1 is SGHKS and CDR2 is YYEKEE (reference sequence). This CDR3 is 15 amino acids long. The V end was cut by 5 bases, the J end by 10 bases, with 24 bases between. The CDR3 spells CASRSAYSAGVLAFF. In nucleotides, the CDR3 is TGTGCCAGCAGGAGCGCTTACTCGGCAGGGGTCTTAGCTTTCTTT. Using reference TRBV5-5 and TRBJ1-1 for the parts outside the CDR3, the full variable domain is DAGVTQSPTHLIKTRGQQVTLRCSPISGHKSVSWYQQVLGQGPQFIFQYYEKEERGRGNFPDRFSARQFPNYSSELNVNALLLGDSALYLCASRSAYSAGVLAFFGQGTRLTVV.

This clone was counted a single time. The gene calls are TRBV4-1 and TRBJ1-5; the D is unclear. Germline V gene data show CDR1 as MGHRA and CDR2 as YSYEKL. This CDR3 contains 13 residues. V shed 0 bases and J shed 4 bases, with 4 bases lying between them. DNA of the CDR3: TGCGCCAGCAGCCAAGAGGAGAATCAGCCCCAGCATTTT. Protein product: CASSQEENQPQHF.

In its sample, this clone was seen a few times. The identical CDR3 is also encoded by other nucleotide sequences in the sample. The V call is TRBV7-2, the J call TRBJ2-7, with 7 bases that match TRBD2. J gave up 0 bases and V 4 bases, and 3 bases lay outside the gene matches. The germline V gene has CDR1 SGHTA and CDR2 FQGNSA. The CDR3 is 14 residues long. The CDR3 bases are TGTGCCAGCAGCTCTAGCGGTTCCTCCTACGAGCAGTACTTC. Protein: CASSSSGSSYEQYF.

V and J are TRBV30 and TRBJ2-4; no clear D. CDR3 length: 14 residues. CDR1 and CDR2 from the germline V gene are GTSNPN and SVGIG (reference sequence). Trimming removed 2 bases at V and 2 bases at J, with 10 bases between. The CDR3 coding sequence is TGTGCCTGGAGTATAGGCCACTCCAAAAACATTCAGTACTTC. It specifies CAWSIGHSKNIQYF.

V usage is TRBV11-3 and J usage is TRBJ2-7; D is possibly TRBD1 (5 bases). Germline V gene sequence: CDR1 SGHNT, CDR2 YENEEA. This CDR3 comprises 13 residues. V dropped 5 bases and J dropped 3 bases, with 11 bases sitting between them. The CDR3 here is CASSRQTNYEQYF. In nucleotides, the CDR3 is TGTGCCAGCAGCAGACAGACGAACTACGAGCAGTACTTC.

The chain links TRBV9 to TRBJ2-7; the match to TRBD1 covers 9 bases. This CDR3 spans 16 amino acids. Trimming took 0 bases from V and 3 from J; bases not matched to a gene: 7. CDR1 is SGDLS and CDR2 is YYNGEE in the germline V gene. CDR3 bases: TGTGCCAGCAGCGTAGACATTGGGGGACAGGGCTACGAGCAGTACTTC. Translated: CASSVDIGGQGYEQYF.

The CDR3: CAIRKVQGYEQYF. CDR3 DNA: TGTGCCATCAGGAAAGTACAGGGCTACGAGCAGTACTTC. The chain joins TRBV10-3 to TRBJ2-5, with D possibly being TRBD1 (6 bases). The J call is doubtful: the DNA matches TRBJ2-7 better. The CDR3 is 13 residues long. Looked up from germline, CDR1 is ENHRY and CDR2 is SYGVKD.

This clone was detected a few times. CDR3: CAWTGLGILHF. Written as DNA, the CDR3 is TGTGCCTGGACCGGACTGGGAATCCTCCACTTT. The chain couples TRBV30 to TRBJ1-6, with unresolved D. CDR1 is GTSNPN, CDR2 SVGIG, per germline (reference sequence). V gave up 4 bases and J gave up 15 bases, with 13 bases separating them. There are 11 residues in the CDR3.

CDR3 sequence reads: CSAMTGTGVDQPQHF. CDR3 in DNA: TGCAGCGCCATGACCGGGACAGGAGTCGATCAGCCCCAGCATTTT. The chain joins TRBV29-1 to TRBJ1-5; 8 nucleotides agree with TRBD1. The CDR3 totals 15 residues. Germline V gene lookup returns CDR1 SQVTM and CDR2 ANQGSEA. After removal of 7 bases from V and 5 bases from J, the junction contained 13 bases not matched to a gene.

About this clone itself: A read error may account for a junction end that differs from germline. The V gene is TRBV30, the J gene TRBJ2-7, with 10 bases lining up with TRBD1. The CDR3 totals 15 residues. Germline CDR1 GTSNPN, CDR2 SVGIG (reference sequence). Written as DNA, the CDR3 is TGTGCCCGGAGGAACCCGGGACAGGGGACCTACGAGCAGTACTTC. This encodes CARRNPGQGTYEQYF.

The chain carries TRBV9 and TRBJ2-6; D gene unclear. Trimming pared 3 bases from V and 7 bases from J, leaving 14 bases between. The germline gives CDR1 SGDLS, CDR2 YYNGEE. The CDR3 consists of 15 residues. The CDR3 region has the DNA TGTGCCAGCAGCGCTTCCGGTGGTGGTGCCAACGTCCTGACTTTC. Translated, it gives CASSASGGGANVLTF.

V is TRBV7-2 and J is TRBJ2-3, with D maybe TRBD2 (5 bases). V lost 5 bases to trimming and J lost 13 bases, with 28 bases between them. The CDR3 is 16 amino acids. Looked up from germline, CDR1 is SGHTA and CDR2 is FQGNSA. In DNA form, the CDR3 reads TGTGCCAGCAGCAAATTATTCCTCAGCGCGGGCCAATCAAAGTATTTT. Its translation: CASSKLFLSAGQSKYF.

The rearrangement uses TRBV5-6 and TRBJ1-1; 10 bases align to TRBD1. Germline V CDR1 and CDR2: SGHDT, YYEEEE. J gave up 3 bases and V 3 bases, and 8 bases lay outside the gene matches. This CDR3 region has 16 residues. Here the CDR3 DNA reads TGTGCCAGCAGCTCGGGACAGGGGAGGAAGGACACTGAAGCTTTCTTT. It codes for CASSSGQGRKDTEAFF. Based on the CDR3 plus reference TRBV5-6 and TRBJ1-1, the full variable domain is DAGVTQSPTHLIKTRGQQVTLRCSPKSGHDTVSWYQQALGQGPQFIFQYYEEEERQRGNFPDRFSGHQFPNYSSELNVNALLLGDSALYLCASSSGQGRKDTEAFFGQGTRLTVV.

The V gene is TRBV9, the J gene TRBJ2-7; 7 positions agree with TRBD1. Germline V CDR1 and CDR2: SGDLS, YYNGEE. J lost 2 bases, V lost 0 bases, and 5 bases had no gene match. The CDR3 spans 15 residues. The CDR3 loop is CASSVATGTTYEQYF. CDR3 sequence (DNA): TGTGCCAGCAGCGTAGCGACAGGGACCACCTACGAGCAGTACTTC. Drawing the rest from reference TRBV9 and TRBJ2-7, the complete variable domain is DSGVTQTPKHLITATGQRVTLRCSPRSGDLSVYWYQQSLDQGLQFLIQYYNGEERAKGNILERFSAQQFPDLHSELNLSSLELGDSALYFCASSVATGTTYEQYFGPGTRLTVT.